Following are 18 T cell receptor beta chains from one sample sequenced in a study of identical twins. Using its own MiXCR run on the 5' RACE reads, TCRdb lists one record per CDR3 protein. This table has nearly 650,000 distinct CDR3 sequences, 7.1% appearing once. The same data also went into a second study, on yellow fever vaccine responses in identical twins.

The source material was PBMCs. The receptors derive from a woman between 18 and 29 years old in good health.

This clonotype was counted many times. The chain carries TRBV7-2 and TRBJ2-3, with D unresolved. The CDR3 runs to 16 residues. Deletions cut 1 base from V and 2 bases from J, with 13 bases between. CDR1 and CDR2 from the germline V gene are SGHTA and FQGNSA. The CDR3 bases are TGTGCCAGCAGCTTAGAGGGCCCACCCAACACAGATACGCAGTATTTT. It is translated as CASSLEGPPNTDTQYF.

This clonotype was detected many times. The chain recombines TRBV5-6 with TRBJ1-2; 7 positions match TRBD1. V lost 2 bases to trimming and J lost 8 bases; unmatched junction nucleotides: 3. This CDR3 contains 12 residues. CDR1 and CDR2 from the germline V gene are SGHDT and YYEEEE. CDR3 bases: TGTGCCAGCAGCTTTAGAGGGGGCGGCTACACCTTC. Its protein product is CASSFRGGGYTF.

The chain joins TRBV11-2 to TRBJ2-7; D gene uncertain. CDR1 and CDR2 from the germline V gene are SGHAT and FQNNGV. Between the trimmed V and J ends, which lost 3 bases and 3 bases, there was a span of 12 bases. The length of the CDR3 is 14 residues. CDR3 sequence (DNA): TGTGCCAGCAGCTTTGGATCGGAGATCTACGAGCAGTACTTC. This gives the protein CASSFGSEIYEQYF.

At least ten counts were recorded for this clonotype. The V call is TRBV9, the J call TRBJ2-7; D is perhaps TRBD2 (6 bases). V dropped 0 bases and J dropped 2 bases, with 12 bases sitting between them. The CDR3 consists of 15 residues. Germline V gene sequence: CDR1 SGDLS, CDR2 YYNGEE. The CDR3 is CASSVEGSGAYEQYF. The CDR3 DNA reads as TGTGCCAGCAGCGTAGAGGGTAGCGGAGCCTACGAGCAGTACTTC.

The chain carries TRBV28 and TRBJ2-5; no reliable D call. The CDR3 loop spans 12 amino acids. Trimming cost V 5 bases and J 1 base, with 5 bases left between them. The germline V gene encodes CDR1 MDHEN and CDR2 SYDVKM. DNA for the CDR3: TGTGCCAGCAGTAAGACCCAAGAGACCCAGTACTTC. Translating it yields CASSKTQETQYF.

This clonotype was seen many times. J is TRBJ1-1 and V is TRBV24-1, with D possibly TRBD1 on 5 matching bases. Germline V CDR1 and CDR2: KGHDR, SFDVKD. This CDR3 contains 13 residues. With 1 base removed from V and 5 bases from J, the gap between germline ends came to 7 bases. Written as DNA, the CDR3 is TGTGCCACCAGTGATTTTGGGGGGACTGAAGCTTTCTTT. Translation gives CATSDFGGTEAFF.

This clonotype has just a few counts. This rearrangement joins TRBV7-9 to TRBJ2-7; 13 nucleotides match TRBD2. CDR3 size: 15 residues. Germline loops: CDR1 SEHNR, CDR2 FQNEAQ (reference sequence). J was trimmed by 7 bases and V by 1 base; bases with no gene match: 4. The CDR3 is CASSLGGTSGKEQYF. The CDR3 bases are TGTGCCAGCAGCTTAGGGGGGACTAGCGGGAAGGAGCAGTACTTC.

This sequence joins TRBV12-3 or TRBV12-4 and TRBJ2-2; 8 bases are shared with TRBD1. This CDR3 comprises 16 residues. The junction had 5 bases not matched to a gene; V was cut back by 2 bases and J by 3 bases. The CDR3 region is CASSLLGQEDTGELFF. CDR3 DNA sequence: TGTGCCAGCAGTTTACTGGGACAGGAGGACACCGGGGAGCTGTTTTTT.

The rearrangement joins TRBV20-1 to TRBJ2-2; 7 bases are a match to TRBD1. J was trimmed by 3 bases and V by 0 bases; bases with no gene match: 7. Looked up from germline, CDR1 is DFQATT and CDR2 is SNEGSKA (reference sequence). This CDR3 is 16 amino acids long. The CDR3 loop reads CSARDPDRADTGELFF. CDR3 in DNA: TGCAGTGCTAGAGATCCCGACAGGGCAGACACCGGGGAGCTGTTTTTT.

Ten or more counts support this clonotype. The chain joins TRBV7-6 to TRBJ2-3; TRBD1 might be the D (7 bases). The V gene lost 2 bases and the J gene lost 6 bases, with 21 bases spanning the gap. The CDR3 has 17 residues. CDR1 and CDR2 from the germline V gene are SGHVS and FNYEAQ. The chain's CDR3 is CASSLPTGTAGGDTQYF. The CDR3 bases are TGTGCCAGCAGCTTACCCACAGGGACAGCAGGGGGGGATACGCAGTATTTT.

This clonotype was observed a handful of times. The chain joins TRBV12-3 or TRBV12-4 to TRBJ2-1; 8 bases map to TRBD1. The J segment lost 6 bases and the V segment lost 2 bases, leaving 0 bases of the junction unmatched. The length of the CDR3 is 13 residues. This CDR3 reads CASSLQGANEQFF. The CDR3 bases are TGTGCCAGCAGTTTACAGGGGGCCAATGAGCAGTTCTTC.

This clonotype was found a few times. This sequence joins TRBV5-1 and TRBJ1-2; D remains unclear. There are 13 residues in the CDR3. The germline gives CDR1 SGHRS, CDR2 YFSETQ. V was pared by 0 bases and J by 8 bases, with 11 bases between. For the CDR3, the DNA is TGCGCCAGCAGCTTGGATGGGTCGGGGGGCTACACCTTC. Translating it yields CASSLDGSGGYTF.

CDR3 in DNA: TGTGCCATCAGTGAGTCAAGGGGCAGGTCCTACGAGCAGTACTTC. Amino acids: CAISESRGRSYEQYF. J is TRBJ2-7 and V is TRBV10-3; D perhaps matches TRBD1 (5 bases). Germline CDR1 ENHRY, CDR2 SYGVKD. Trimming shortened V by 0 bases and J by 1 base, and 10 bases separated the two germline ends. The length of the CDR3 is 15 residues.

This clonotype occurred many times. The gene calls are TRBV6-6 and TRBJ1-5, with 7 bases fitting TRBD1. The CDR3 is 13 amino acids. The V gene's germline CDR1 is MNHNY and CDR2 SVGAGI (reference sequence). Unmatched junction bases numbered 6, after V lost 5 bases and J lost 8 bases. The CDR3 sequence: CASSLGQVEPQHF. The CDR3 nucleotides are TGTGCCAGCAGTCTAGGACAGGTTGAGCCCCAGCATTTT.

This clonotype has more than one count but fewer than ten. The chain has TRBV20-1 and TRBJ2-3; TRBD2 is a possible D gene (5 bases). Trimming stripped 1 base from V and 2 bases from J, with 7 bases between. CDR1 and CDR2 from the germline V gene are DFQATT and SNEGSKA (reference sequence). This CDR3 contains 13 residues. The CDR3 region is CSARGLPTDTQYF. In DNA form, the CDR3 reads TGCAGTGCTAGAGGACTACCCACAGATACGCAGTATTTT.

The chain uses TRBV28 and TRBJ2-7, with D perhaps TRBD1 (5 bases). Germline CDR1 and CDR2: MDHEN and SYDVKM. The CDR3 covers 13 residues. The ends were cut back, 6 bases at V and 7 bases at J, with 16 bases in the middle. The CDR3 reads CASRNQGVLEQYV. The CDR3 nucleotides read TGTGCCAGCAGGAACCAAGGGGTGTTGGAGCAGTACGTC.

This clonotype was counted a few times. The chain recombines TRBV4-1 with TRBJ2-5; D is undetermined. Germline CDR1 MGHRA, CDR2 YSYEKL. The CDR3 contains 13 residues. V lost 4 bases and J lost 5, with 11 bases in between. CDR3 DNA: TGCGCCAGCAGCCTCCTTTTGCTTGAGACCCAGTACTTC. This gives the protein CASSLLLLETQYF.

The V call is TRBV10-2, the J call TRBJ2-5; a possible D gene is TRBD2 (5 bases). From germline, CDR1 is WSHSY and CDR2 SAAADI. There are 13 residues in the CDR3. V was trimmed by 6 bases and J by 9 bases, leaving 17 bases between them. Here the CDR3 reads CASSPELVRPQYF. DNA for the CDR3: TGCGCCAGCAGCCCCGAACTAGTGCGGCCCCAGTACTTC.